This record concerns one T cell receptor (beta chain) sequence. Its cognate antigen is unknown. This specimen comes from a study of T cells in Graves' hyperthyroidism and ophthalmopathy. CDR1 LNHDA and CDR2 SQIVND come from the germline V gene (reference sequence). The V gene lost 3 bases and the J gene lost 8 bases, with 23 bases spanning the gap. The CDR3 sequence is 17 residues long. General observations from the study: Prediction of ophthalmopathy progression came a median around 6.5 months pre-onset.

RNA transcripts provided the source from which TCR beta CDR3 regions were amplified. First-round RT-PCR targeting the TCR CDR3 was performed with the HTBI primer set. TCRdb re-derived calls from the multiplex PCR reads in MiXCR, one entry per CDR3 protein. The table shows more than 150,000 distinct CDR3 sequences, with 15% to 20% occurring only once. Graves' hyperthyroidism showing no ophthalmopathy progression within 18 months was considered stable. This receptor was identified in a woman aged 50 to 60 with Graves' hyperthyroidism. The V and J genes are TRBV19 and TRBJ2-1; D may be TRBD2 (6 bases). Specimen: blood. In DNA, the CDR3 is TGTGCCAGTAGTATGGAGGGCCTAGTTTTGGTTTCCGATGAGCAGTTCTTC. Translating it yields CASSMEGLVLVSDEQFF.